The 32 T cell receptor beta chains below come from one sample, sequenced in a study of blood T cells in healthy people across ages (dated by TCRdb to the mid-2010s). Library preparation was by 5' RACE. A second PCR of roughly 7 to 11 cycles was performed with a sample-barcoded 5' primer and a J-beta primer mix. Using fastp trimming at Q25 and MiXCR clonotype assembly, TCRdb reanalyzed the public sequencing data and kept in-frame beta chains. CDR3 protein sequences are deduplicated, and each keeps its most common genes and DNA. The sample has approximately 2,000,000 distinct CDR3 sequences on record, around 40% of them singletons. About 21% of the sample belongs to the ten largest clones. Sequenced: blood. The receptor source for this set is a human donor in good health.

In DNA form, the CDR3 reads TGTGCCAGCAGCCCCCGGGCAGCTTATAATTCACCCCTCCACTTT. This codes for CASSPRAAYNSPLHF. The J gene is TRBJ1-6, the V gene TRBV7-9; no definite D call. This CDR3 has 15 residues. CDR1 and CDR2 from the germline V gene are SEHNR and FQNEAQ (reference sequence). The ends were cut back, 5 bases at V and 4 bases at J, with 12 bases in the middle.

With regard to this clonotype: This sequence may be a read error, since a much larger clone differs from it by one base. The chain employs TRBV5-1 and TRBJ2-6, with a weak D call TRBD1 (6 bases). CDR3 length: 18 residues. Per germline, CDR1 SGHRS and CDR2 YFSETQ. CDR3 DNA sequence: TGCGCCAGCAGCTTGGACGGACAGCCCATCTCTGGGGCCAACGTCCCGACTTTC. Its translation: CASSLDGQPISGANVPTF. The whole variable domain, filled in from reference TRBV5-1 and TRBJ2-6, reads KAGVTQTPRYLIKTRGQQVTLSCSPISGHRSVSWYQQTPGQGLQFLFEYFSETQRNKGNFPGRFSGRQFSNSRSEMNVSTLELGDSALYLCASSLDGQPISGANVPTFGAGSRLTVL.

J is TRBJ1-4 and V is TRBV13; no firm D call. Between the trimmed V and J ends, which lost 0 bases and 5 bases, there was a span of 4 bases. CDR1 and CDR2 from the germline V gene are PRHDT and FYEKMQ (reference sequence). The CDR3 has 13 amino acids. As DNA, the CDR3 is TGTGCCAGCAGCTTAGGCATGAATGAAAAACTGTTTTTT. Encoded protein: CASSLGMNEKLFF.

This clonotype was detected many times. DNA of the CDR3: TGTGCCATCAGTGCCAGGGAGGAGACCCAGTACTTC. It is translated as CAISAREETQYF. The chain is built from TRBV10-3 and TRBJ2-5, with D perhaps TRBD1 or TRBD2 (5 bases each). The V gene lost 4 bases and the J gene lost 5 bases, with 8 bases spanning the gap. Germline CDR1 is ENHRY and CDR2 is SYGVKD. The length of the CDR3 is 12 residues.

The rearrangement links TRBV15 to TRBJ2-7, with TRBD2 as a possible D gene (6 bases). Gene TRBJ2-5 matches the end of the DNA better, so the J call may be wrong. CDR3 size: 20 residues. The germline V gene encodes CDR1 LNHNV and CDR2 YYDKDF (reference sequence). The CDR3, as DNA: TGTGCCACCAGCAGAGATCGCTTGCTGTTGGGGGGTGGATTTGTAGAGACCCAGTACTTC. It yields the protein CATSRDRLLLGGGFVETQYF.

The J gene is TRBJ2-7, the V gene TRBV6-1; D is perhaps TRBD2 (5 bases). Trimming pared 6 bases from V and 3 bases from J, leaving 12 bases between. This CDR3 contains 13 residues. Per the germline V gene, CDR1 is MNHNS and CDR2 is SASEGT. The CDR3: CASSWTLNYEQYF. In DNA form, the CDR3 reads TGTGCCAGCAGCTGGACTTTAAACTACGAGCAGTACTTC.

This chain joins TRBV5-1 and TRBJ2-1; possibly TRBD1 for D (6 bases). The CDR3 extends over 12 amino acids. V was shortened by 3 bases and J by 8 bases, with 9 bases between the two germline ends. Germline V gene lookup returns CDR1 SGHRS and CDR2 YFSETQ. DNA for the CDR3: TGCGCCAGCAGCTCGAGACAGGATGAGCAGTTCTTC. Its translation: CASSSRQDEQFF.

This chain connects TRBV6-5 to TRBJ2-6; 11 bases line up with TRBD1. Unmatched junction bases numbered 7, after V lost 0 bases and J lost 0 bases. Germline CDR1 is MNHEY and CDR2 is SVGAGI. CDR3 length: 20 residues. As DNA, the CDR3 is TGTGCCAGCAGTTACTCAGGACAGGGGGCAACCCTCTCTGGGGCCAACGTCCTGACTTTC. Its protein is CASSYSGQGATLSGANVLTF.

V usage is TRBV6-6 and J usage is TRBJ2-7, with 9 bases lining up with TRBD1. Germline assignment: CDR1 MNHNY and CDR2 SVGAGI (reference sequence). The CDR3 has 18 residues. The V and J ends lost 5 bases and 3 bases, in that order; junction bases with no gene match: 17. The CDR3 region has the DNA TGTGCCAGCAGTCAAATAGACAGGGGGTTCGCCGAATACTACGAGCAGTACTTC. Protein sequence: CASSQIDRGFAEYYEQYF.

V and J are TRBV6-5 and TRBJ2-2, with unresolved D. The CDR3 is made up of 13 amino acids. Trimming left V 8 bases short and J 4 bases short, with 11 bases between. Looked up from germline, CDR1 is MNHEY and CDR2 is SVGAGI. CDR3 bases: TGTGCCAGCCGCGAAGTCGGCACCGGGGAGCTGTTTTTT. Protein: CASREVGTGELFF.

This clonotype was found a few times. The gene calls are TRBV7-8 and TRBJ2-1; D is perhaps TRBD2 (6 bases). Looked up from germline, CDR1 is SGHVS and CDR2 is FQNEAQ. This CDR3 has 12 amino acids. The V gene lost 8 bases and the J gene lost 11 bases, with 16 bases spanning the gap. The CDR3 nucleotides read TGTGCCAGCGGCGGGGTTGGGCATCAGCAGTTCTTC. As protein: CASGGVGHQQFF.

This clonotype was recorded at least ten times. The J gene is TRBJ1-1, the V gene TRBV29-1, with TRBD1 identical over 10 bases. V shed 5 bases and J 1 base; nucleotides not matched to a gene: 1. The V gene's germline CDR1 is SQVTM and CDR2 ANQGSEA. The CDR3 consists of 13 residues. This CDR3 is CSVRTGGNTEAFF. The DNA for the CDR3 is TGCAGCGTTCGGACAGGGGGGAACACTGAAGCTTTCTTT.

This clonotype came up a few times. The V and J genes are TRBV30 and TRBJ1-1; no definite D call. The ends were cut back, 2 bases at V and 5 bases at J, with 12 bases in the middle. Germline V lookup: CDR1 GTSNPN, CDR2 SVGIG (reference sequence). The CDR3 covers 13 residues. This CDR3 reads CAWSRTAPTEAFF. Here the CDR3 DNA reads TGTGCCTGGAGTCGTACAGCCCCTACTGAAGCTTTCTTT.

The chain combines TRBV28 with TRBJ2-1, with 11 bases that match TRBD1. CDR1 MDHEN and CDR2 SYDVKM come from the germline V gene. CDR3 length: 15 residues. V was pared by 1 base and J by 9 bases, with 5 bases of the junction left unmatched. CDR3 protein: CASSLLAGTGGEQFF. In DNA, the CDR3 is TGTGCCAGCAGTTTATTGGCTGGGACAGGGGGTGAGCAGTTCTTC.

The chain employs TRBV4-2 and TRBJ1-5; 8 positions match TRBD1. The J segment lost 5 bases and the V segment lost 2 bases, leaving 8 bases of the junction unmatched. The CDR3 runs 16 residues. The germline CDR1 and CDR2 sequences are LGHNA and YNFKEQ. The CDR3 reads CASSQPPGQGYQPQHF. In DNA form, the CDR3 reads TGTGCCAGCAGCCAACCGCCAGGACAGGGATATCAGCCCCAGCATTTT.

This clonotype was seen a handful of times. V usage is TRBV20-1 and J usage is TRBJ2-1; 10 nucleotides match TRBD1. V lost 6 bases and J lost 10; bases outside the gene matches: 12. The CDR3 totals 14 residues. CDR1 is DFQATT, CDR2 SNEGSKA, per germline (reference sequence). The CDR3 DNA follows: TGCAGTGCCCCCGGGACAGGGGCGTTAAGGGAGCAGTTCTTC. It encodes CSAPGTGALREQFF.

This CDR3 is CASSLEKLDTQYF. In DNA form, the CDR3 reads TGTGCCAGCAGTTTAGAAAAGCTAGATACGCAGTATTTT. The chain employs TRBV27 and TRBJ2-3, with unresolved D. CDR3 length equals 13 residues. Germline V gene lookup returns CDR1 MNHEY and CDR2 SMNVEV (reference sequence). Trimming removed 2 bases from V and 5 bases from J, with 8 bases in between.

The gene calls are TRBV15 and TRBJ1-2, with 7 bases fitting TRBD1. CDR1 is LNHNV, CDR2 YYDKDF, per germline (reference sequence). The CDR3 extends over 14 amino acids. V was clipped by 8 bases and J by 3 bases; unmatched bases: 9. The CDR3 nucleotides read TGTGCCACCGACGGACAGGAACTGCACTATGGCTACACCTTC. It translates to CATDGQELHYGYTF. Variable domain in full (rest from reference TRBV15 and TRBJ1-2): DAMVIQNPRYQVTQFGKPVTLSCSQTLNHNVMYWYQQKSSQAPKLLFHYYDKDFNNEADTPDNFQSRRPNTSFCFLDIRSPGLGDTAMYLCATDGQELHYGYTFGSGTRLTVV.

This clonotype was detected a few times. The chain uses TRBV29-1 and TRBJ2-1; the D call may be TRBD1 or TRBD2 (5 bases each). The CDR3 runs 13 residues. Trimming stripped 7 bases from V and 7 bases from J, with 17 bases between. From germline, CDR1 is SQVTM and CDR2 ANQGSEA. CDR3 sequence (DNA): TGCAGCGGTCGGGGAGAGGGGCGGAATGAGCAGTTCTTC. As protein: CSGRGEGRNEQFF.

The genes are TRBV5-1 and TRBJ2-1, with 8 bases identical to TRBD1. The J call may not be correct, given that the DNA end is closer to TRBJ2-7. The CDR3 has 14 residues. Germline lookup yields CDR1 SGHRS and CDR2 YFSETQ. CDR3 amino acids: CASSLDRGTVEQYF. As DNA, the CDR3 is TGCGCCAGCAGCTTGGACAGGGGGACGGTCGAGCAGTACTTC.

The table lists this clonotype with a few counts. The V call is TRBV25-1, the J call TRBJ1-2; D gene uncertain. With 4 bases removed from V and 5 bases from J, the gap between germline ends came to 8 bases. Per germline, CDR1 MGHDK and CDR2 SYGVNS. CDR3 length: 12 amino acids. The CDR3 loop is CASSAPGYGYTF. The CDR3 DNA reads as TGTGCCAGCAGTGCCCCTGGGTATGGCTACACCTTC.

The chain is built from TRBV3-1 and TRBJ2-7, with a possible D match to TRBD2 (6 bases). This CDR3 spans 14 amino acids. Germline V CDR1 and CDR2: LGHDT, YNNKEL (reference sequence). Deletions cut 0 bases from V and 6 bases from J, with 12 bases between. The CDR3 spells CASSQDLGGIEQYF. In nucleotides, the CDR3 is TGTGCCAGCAGCCAAGATTTGGGCGGGATCGAGCAGTACTTC.

The CDR3 sequence is CSARFREKLFF. The DNA for the CDR3 is TGCAGTGCTAGGTTTAGGGAAAAACTGTTTTTT. The chain joins TRBV20-1 to TRBJ1-4; D remains unclear. V was trimmed by 3 bases and J by 8 bases, leaving 7 bases between them. Germline V gene data show CDR1 as DFQATT and CDR2 as SNEGSKA (reference sequence). This CDR3 has 11 amino acids.

This chain uses TRBV4-3 with TRBJ2-1, with D possibly TRBD2 on 7 matching bases. This CDR3 has 18 amino acids. CDR1 LGHNA and CDR2 YSLEER come from the germline V gene. The germline V and J ends were trimmed by 4 bases and 3 bases, with 22 bases remaining between them. CDR3 bases: TGCGCCAGCAGCCGAACTTCGGGGGGCGGGGGTTACTACAATGAGCAGTTCTTC. This encodes CASSRTSGGGGYYNEQFF.

The V gene is TRBV30, the J gene TRBJ1-2; no definite D call. Trimming took off 0 bases at V and 5 bases at J, with 10 bases between the two ends. CDR3 length: 13 residues. The germline V gene has CDR1 GTSNPN and CDR2 SVGIG (reference sequence). In DNA, the CDR3 is TGTGCCTGGAGTGTCGGCAGCCTATATGGCTACACCTTC. Translating gives CAWSVGSLYGYTF. Supplemented by reference TRBV30 and TRBJ1-2, the full variable domain reads SQTIHQWPATLVQPVGSPLSLECTVEGTSNPNLYWYRQAAGRGLQLLFYSVGIGQISSEVPQNLSASRPQDRQFILSSKKLLLSDSGFYLCAWSVGSLYGYTFGSGTRLTVV.

This clonotype occurred once. V and J are TRBV4-1 and TRBJ1-6; weak D call: TRBD1 (6 bases). The CDR3 sequence is 17 residues long. Germline CDR1 reads MGHRA; CDR2 reads YSYEKL. V lost 5 bases, J lost 0 bases, and 14 bases lay in between. The CDR3 DNA follows: TGCGCCAGCAGCTCGACAGGTCCCGACTCCTATAATTCACCCCTCCACTTT. Translating it yields CASSSTGPDSYNSPLHF.

The V call is TRBV7-2, the J call TRBJ2-3; D uncertain. V was trimmed by 5 bases and J by 5 bases, leaving 11 bases between them. Germline V gives CDR1 SGHTA, CDR2 FQGNSA. The CDR3 length is 13 residues. CDR3 DNA: TGTGCCAGCAGCCCCTGGGATCTAGATACGCAGTATTTT. Translation gives CASSPWDLDTQYF.

This clonotype has only a few counts. V is TRBV11-2 and J is TRBJ2-7; tentative D call: TRBD1 (5 bases). The CDR3 contains 14 residues. Germline V lookup: CDR1 SGHAT, CDR2 FQNNGV. V was clipped by 3 bases and J by 2 bases, with 11 bases between them. CDR3 DNA sequence: TGTGCCAGCAGCTTTGGGGCTCTCGCCTACGAGCAGTACTTC. It is translated as CASSFGALAYEQYF.

The chain uses TRBV5-1 and TRBJ2-7; 11 positions agree with TRBD1. This CDR3 comprises 15 residues. CDR1 is SGHRS and CDR2 is YFSETQ in the germline V gene. V gave up 4 bases and J gave up 3 bases; unmatched junction bases: 6. The CDR3, as DNA: TGCGCCAGCAGCATCATCGGGACAGGGGGCTACGAGCAGTACTTC. It specifies CASSIIGTGGYEQYF.

V and J are TRBV5-1 and TRBJ2-7; D gene ambiguous. The germline V and J ends were trimmed by 0 bases and 0 bases, with 7 bases remaining between them. The CDR3 runs to 14 residues. Looked up from germline, CDR1 is SGHRS and CDR2 is YFSETQ. CDR3 amino acids: CASSLDVVSYEQYF. The CDR3 bases are TGCGCCAGCAGCTTGGATGTAGTCTCCTACGAGCAGTACTTC.

This clonotype has a count of ten or more. This sequence joins TRBV7-2 and TRBJ2-1, with D possibly TRBD2 on 6 matching bases. Germline V CDR1 and CDR2: SGHTA, FQGNSA. The CDR3 extends over 15 amino acids. The germline V and J ends were trimmed by 4 bases and 7 bases, with 17 bases remaining between them. This CDR3 is CASSSGLGDGNEQFF. The DNA for the CDR3 is TGTGCCAGCAGCTCGGGACTCGGTGACGGAAATGAGCAGTTCTTC.

The genes are TRBV28 and TRBJ2-5; possible D gene TRBD2, 7 bases. Trimming pared 1 base from V and 6 bases from J, leaving 9 bases between. In germline, CDR1 is MDHEN, CDR2 SYDVKM. This CDR3 spans 13 amino acids. In nucleotides, the CDR3 is TGTGCCAGCAGTTTATCGGGGGGCCAGACCCAGTACTTC. It translates to CASSLSGGQTQYF.